This T cell receptor (beta chain) was recorded in a study of blood T cell repertoires in COVID-19. Across the study: Sources were T cells, B-cell-depleted T cells, or PBMCs; the material itself was cDNA or gDNA.

Original processing methods: The authors estimated nucleated cell counts from reference gene primer amplification. The data were produced by immunoSEQ multiplex PCR, yet TCRdb's version contains in-frame clones alone and is incomplete. For V, J and clone size, that table is used; D and trimming come from the DNA. The profile shows 90,000 to 100,000 clones, 80% to 90% of them singletons. Germline trimming cut 3 bases from V and 2 bases from J; bases unmatched to any gene: 4. This CDR3 has 15 amino acids. Germline V lookup: CDR1 PRHDT, CDR2 FYEKMQ (reference sequence). The sequenced sample consisted of peripheral blood. This receptor was taken from a human donor in a cohort sampled during active COVID-19. This sequence joins TRBV13 and TRBJ2-3; 8 nucleotides agree with TRBD1. The CDR3 bases are TGTGCCAGCAGCTTTCGACAGGGGTCCACAGATACGCAGTATTTT. Its translation is CASSFRQGSTDTQYF.